This T cell receptor beta chain was identified in a study of shared clonotypes between healthy human individuals. The study's findings and limits: There were few donors, and this limited the genetic and exposure-history diversity represented.

Terminally differentiated effector memory CD45RA+ cells were excluded by CCR7 positive selection of CD45RO-negative cells. This clone turned up a few times. Its matching antigen is unknown. The CDR3 contains 14 residues. CDR1 is SGHVS, CDR2 FQNEAQ, per germline. V lost 5 bases and J 4 bases, leaving 15 bases between the germline ends. Sequencing was performed with immunoSEQ multiplex PCR; in TCRdb, only in-frame clones are kept and a portion is missing. The sample consists of 800,000 to 950,000 clones, 90% to 98% of them appearing once. The source is a man aged 30 to 39 in good health. The sample was naive CD8+ T cells sorted from blood. The V and J genes are TRBV7-8 and TRBJ2-7; D is possibly TRBD2 (6 bases). Here the CDR3 reads CASSPGTPEYEQYF. Written as DNA, the CDR3 is TGTGCCAGCAGCCCTGGGACTCCCGAGTACGAGCAGTACTTC.